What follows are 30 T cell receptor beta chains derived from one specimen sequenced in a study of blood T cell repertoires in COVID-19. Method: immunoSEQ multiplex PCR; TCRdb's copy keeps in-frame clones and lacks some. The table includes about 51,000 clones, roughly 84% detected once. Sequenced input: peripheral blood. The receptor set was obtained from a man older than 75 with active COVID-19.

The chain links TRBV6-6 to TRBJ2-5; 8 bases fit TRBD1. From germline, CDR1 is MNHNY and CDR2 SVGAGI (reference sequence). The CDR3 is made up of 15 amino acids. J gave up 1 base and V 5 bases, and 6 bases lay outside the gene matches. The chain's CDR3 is CASSQDRVAQETQYF. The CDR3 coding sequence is TGTGCCAGCAGTCAGGACAGGGTTGCCCAAGAGACCCAGTACTTC.

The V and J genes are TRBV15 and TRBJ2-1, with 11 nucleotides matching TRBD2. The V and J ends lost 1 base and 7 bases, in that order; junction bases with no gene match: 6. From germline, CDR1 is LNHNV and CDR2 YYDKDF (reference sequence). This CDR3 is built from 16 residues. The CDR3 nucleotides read TGTGCCACCAGCAGAGGTGGGACTAGCGGCCTTAATGAGCAGTTCTTC. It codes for CATSRGGTSGLNEQFF. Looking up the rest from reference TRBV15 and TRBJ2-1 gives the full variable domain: DAMVIQNPRYQVTQFGKPVTLSCSQTLNHNVMYWYQQKSSQAPKLLFHYYDKDFNNEADTPDNFQSRRPNTSFCFLDIRSPGLGDTAMYLCATSRGGTSGLNEQFFGPGTRLTVL.

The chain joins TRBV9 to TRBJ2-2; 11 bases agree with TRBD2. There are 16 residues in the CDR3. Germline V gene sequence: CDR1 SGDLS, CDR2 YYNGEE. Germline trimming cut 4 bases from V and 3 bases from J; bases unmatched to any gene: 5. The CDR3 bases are TGTGCCAGCAGCTCGGGACTAGCGGCCTACACCGGGGAGCTGTTTTTT. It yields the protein CASSSGLAAYTGELFF.

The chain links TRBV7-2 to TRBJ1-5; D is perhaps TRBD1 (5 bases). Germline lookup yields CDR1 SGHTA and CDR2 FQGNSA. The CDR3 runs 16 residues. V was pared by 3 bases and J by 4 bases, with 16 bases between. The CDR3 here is CASSLGGDPRNQPQHF. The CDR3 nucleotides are TGTGCCAGCAGCTTGGGGGGGGACCCACGTAATCAGCCCCAGCATTTT.

CDR3 bases: TGTGCCAGCAGCCAATATGTGGCGGCCAGCACAGATACGCAGTATTTT. Amino acid sequence: CASSQYVAASTDTQYF. The chain has TRBV14 and TRBJ2-3; D is uncertain. Germline V lookup: CDR1 SGHDN, CDR2 FVKESK. V was cut by 2 bases and J by 0 bases, with 12 bases left in between. The CDR3 sequence is 16 residues long.

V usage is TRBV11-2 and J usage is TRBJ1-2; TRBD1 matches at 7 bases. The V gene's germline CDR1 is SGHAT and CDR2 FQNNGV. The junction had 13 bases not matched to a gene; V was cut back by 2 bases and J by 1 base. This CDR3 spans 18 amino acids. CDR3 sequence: CASSLHHRGLFFNYGYTF. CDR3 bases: TGTGCCAGCAGCTTACACCACAGGGGCCTTTTTTTTAACTATGGCTACACCTTC.

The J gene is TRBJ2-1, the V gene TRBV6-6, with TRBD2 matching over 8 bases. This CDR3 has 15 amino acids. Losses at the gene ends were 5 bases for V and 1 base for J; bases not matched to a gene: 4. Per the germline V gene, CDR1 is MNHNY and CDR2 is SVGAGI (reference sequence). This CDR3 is CASSPAGGSYNEQFF. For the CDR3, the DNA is TGTGCCAGCAGTCCGGCGGGAGGTTCCTACAATGAGCAGTTCTTC.

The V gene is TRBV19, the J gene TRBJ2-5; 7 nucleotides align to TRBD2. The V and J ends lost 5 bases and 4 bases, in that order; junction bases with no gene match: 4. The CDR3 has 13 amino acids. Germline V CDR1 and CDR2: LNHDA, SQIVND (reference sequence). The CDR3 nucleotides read TGTGCCAGTAGTGGACTAGATACAGAGACCCAGTACTTC. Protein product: CASSGLDTETQYF. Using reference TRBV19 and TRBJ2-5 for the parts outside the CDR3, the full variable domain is DGGITQSPKYLFRKEGQNVTLSCEQNLNHDAMYWYRQDPGQGLRLIYYSQIVNDFQKGDIAEGYSVSREKKESFPLTVTSAQKNPTAFYLCASSGLDTETQYFGPGTRLLVL.

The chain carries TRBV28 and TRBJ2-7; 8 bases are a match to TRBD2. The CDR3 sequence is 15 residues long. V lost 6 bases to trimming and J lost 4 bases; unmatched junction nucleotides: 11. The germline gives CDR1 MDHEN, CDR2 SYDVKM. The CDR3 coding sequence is TGTGCCAGCAGGTTGGGTTCGGGAGGGAGGTACGAGCAGTACTTC. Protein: CASRLGSGGRYEQYF.

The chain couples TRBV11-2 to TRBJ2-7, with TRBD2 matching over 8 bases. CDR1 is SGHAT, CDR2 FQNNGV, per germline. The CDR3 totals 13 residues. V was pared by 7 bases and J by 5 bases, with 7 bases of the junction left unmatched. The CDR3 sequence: CASKRGGQHEQYF. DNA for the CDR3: TGTGCCAGCAAACGCGGGGGGCAACACGAGCAGTACTTC.

CDR3: CASSTRGNTGELFF. In DNA, the CDR3 is TGTGCCAGTAGTACCCGGGGGAACACCGGGGAGCTGTTTTTT. The V call is TRBV19, the J call TRBJ2-2; perhaps TRBD2 as D (5 bases). CDR3 length equals 14 residues. The germline V gene has CDR1 LNHDA and CDR2 SQIVND (reference sequence). V lost 4 bases and J 1 base, leaving 7 bases between the germline ends.

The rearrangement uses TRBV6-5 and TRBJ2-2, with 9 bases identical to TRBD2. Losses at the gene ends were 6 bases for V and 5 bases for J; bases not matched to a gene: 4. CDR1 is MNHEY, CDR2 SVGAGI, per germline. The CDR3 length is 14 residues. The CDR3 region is CASRAGGRTGELFF. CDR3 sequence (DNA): TGTGCCAGCAGGGCGGGAGGGCGGACCGGGGAGCTGTTTTTT.

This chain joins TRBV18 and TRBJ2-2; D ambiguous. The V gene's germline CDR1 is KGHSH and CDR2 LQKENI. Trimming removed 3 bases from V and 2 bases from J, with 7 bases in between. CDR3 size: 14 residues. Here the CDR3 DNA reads TGTGCCAGCTCACCGGGCCCAAACACCGGGGAGCTGTTTTTT. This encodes CASSPGPNTGELFF.

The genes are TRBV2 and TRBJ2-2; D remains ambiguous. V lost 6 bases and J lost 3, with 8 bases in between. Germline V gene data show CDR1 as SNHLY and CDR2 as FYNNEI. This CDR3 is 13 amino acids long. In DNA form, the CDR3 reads TGTGCCAGCAGCCCTGAGCACACCGGGGAGCTGTTTTTT. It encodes CASSPEHTGELFF.

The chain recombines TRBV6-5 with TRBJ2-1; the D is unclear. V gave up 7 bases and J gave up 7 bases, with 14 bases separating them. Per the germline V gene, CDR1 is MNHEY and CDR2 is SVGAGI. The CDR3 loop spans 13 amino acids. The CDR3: CASIETLRNEQFF. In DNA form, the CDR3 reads TGTGCCAGCATCGAAACCCTACGGAATGAGCAGTTCTTC.

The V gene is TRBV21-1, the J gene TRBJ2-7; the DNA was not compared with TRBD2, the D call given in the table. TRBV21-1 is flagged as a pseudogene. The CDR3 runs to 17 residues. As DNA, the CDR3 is TGTGCCAGCGCTTCACGTGCGGGCCTGTTTTTGGCATACGAGCAGTACTTC. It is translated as CASASRAGLFLAYEQYF.

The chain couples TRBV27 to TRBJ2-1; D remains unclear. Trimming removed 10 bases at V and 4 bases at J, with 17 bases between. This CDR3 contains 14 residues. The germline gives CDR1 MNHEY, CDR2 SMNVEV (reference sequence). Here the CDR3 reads CATQSQRVYNEQFF. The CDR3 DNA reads TGTGCCACCCAATCGCAGCGAGTTTACAATGAGCAGTTCTTC.

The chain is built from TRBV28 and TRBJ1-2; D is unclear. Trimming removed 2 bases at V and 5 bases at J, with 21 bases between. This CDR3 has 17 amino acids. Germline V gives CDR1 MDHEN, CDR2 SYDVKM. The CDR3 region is CASSLPATLYPQYGYTF. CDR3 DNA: TGTGCCAGCAGTTTACCCGCCACTCTATACCCCCAATATGGCTACACCTTC.

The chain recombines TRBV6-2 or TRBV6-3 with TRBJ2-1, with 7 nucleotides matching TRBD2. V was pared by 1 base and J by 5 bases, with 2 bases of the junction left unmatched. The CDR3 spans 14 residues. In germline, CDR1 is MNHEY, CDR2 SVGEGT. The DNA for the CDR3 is TGTGCCAGCAGTTACTTGGCGGGAGACAATGAGCAGTTCTTC. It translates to CASSYLAGDNEQFF.

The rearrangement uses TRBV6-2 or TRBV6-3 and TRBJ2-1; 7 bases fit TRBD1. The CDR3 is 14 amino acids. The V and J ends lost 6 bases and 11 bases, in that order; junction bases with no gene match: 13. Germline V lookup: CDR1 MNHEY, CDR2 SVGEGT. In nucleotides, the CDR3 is TGTGCCAGCAGCCCCCTGGACAGGAGATCTAAGCAGTTCTTC. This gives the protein CASSPLDRRSKQFF.

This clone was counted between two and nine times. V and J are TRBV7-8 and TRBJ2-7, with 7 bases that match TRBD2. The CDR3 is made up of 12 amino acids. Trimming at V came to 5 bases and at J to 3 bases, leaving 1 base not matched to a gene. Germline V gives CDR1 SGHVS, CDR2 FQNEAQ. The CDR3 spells CASSPSGYEQYF. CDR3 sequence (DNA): TGTGCCAGCAGCCCTAGCGGCTACGAGCAGTACTTC.

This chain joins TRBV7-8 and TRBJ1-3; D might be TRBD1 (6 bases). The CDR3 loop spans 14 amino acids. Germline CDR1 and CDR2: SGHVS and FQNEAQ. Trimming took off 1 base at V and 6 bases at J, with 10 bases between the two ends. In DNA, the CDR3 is TGTGCCAGCAGCTTAGAGGCAGGGGTAAACACCATATATTTT. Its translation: CASSLEAGVNTIYF.

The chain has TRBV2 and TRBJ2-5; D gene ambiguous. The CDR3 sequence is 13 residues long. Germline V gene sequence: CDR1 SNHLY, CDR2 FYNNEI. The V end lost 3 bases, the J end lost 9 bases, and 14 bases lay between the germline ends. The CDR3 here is CASSDSVEAAQYF. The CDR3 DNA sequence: TGTGCCAGCAGTGATTCGGTCGAGGCTGCCCAGTACTTC.

The CDR3 sequence is CASSLEGRETQYF. CDR3 DNA sequence: TGTGCCAGCAGCTTGGAAGGGAGGGAGACCCAGTACTTC. This chain links TRBV5-4 with TRBJ2-5; D possibly corresponds to TRBD2 (6 bases). Looked up from germline, CDR1 is SGHNT and CDR2 is YYREEE (reference sequence). This CDR3 comprises 13 residues. Trimming pared 0 bases from V and 5 bases from J, leaving 8 bases between. Full variable domain (rest looked up from reference TRBV5-4 and TRBJ2-5): ETGVTQSPTHLIKTRGQQVTLRCSSQSGHNTVSWYQQALGQGPQFIFQYYREEENGRGNFPPRFSGLQFPNYSSELNVNALELDDSALYLCASSLEGRETQYFGPGTRLLVL.

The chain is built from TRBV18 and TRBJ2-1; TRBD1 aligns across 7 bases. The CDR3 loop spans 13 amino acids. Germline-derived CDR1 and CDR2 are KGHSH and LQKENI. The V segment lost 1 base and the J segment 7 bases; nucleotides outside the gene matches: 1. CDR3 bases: TGTGCCAGCTCACCACAGGGGGCTAATGAGCAGTTCTTC. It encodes CASSPQGANEQFF.

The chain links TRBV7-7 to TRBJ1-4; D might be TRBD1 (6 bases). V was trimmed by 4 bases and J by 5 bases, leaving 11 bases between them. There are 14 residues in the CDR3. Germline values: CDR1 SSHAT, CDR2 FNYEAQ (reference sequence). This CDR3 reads CASSSGQLNEKLFF. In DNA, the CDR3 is TGTGCCAGCAGCTCCGGACAGTTAAATGAAAAACTGTTTTTT.

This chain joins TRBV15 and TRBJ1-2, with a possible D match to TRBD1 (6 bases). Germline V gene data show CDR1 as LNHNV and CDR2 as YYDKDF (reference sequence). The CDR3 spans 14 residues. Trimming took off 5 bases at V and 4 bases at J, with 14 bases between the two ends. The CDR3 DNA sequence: TGTGCCACCAGCTCAAGACAGGCCCTCTATGGCTACACCTTC. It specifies CATSSRQALYGYTF.

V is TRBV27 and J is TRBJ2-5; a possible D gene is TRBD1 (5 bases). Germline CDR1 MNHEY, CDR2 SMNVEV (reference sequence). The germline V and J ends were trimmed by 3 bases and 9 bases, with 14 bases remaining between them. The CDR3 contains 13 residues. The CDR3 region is CASSFGQGMSQYF. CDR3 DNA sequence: TGTGCCAGCAGTTTTGGGCAGGGTATGTCCCAGTACTTC.

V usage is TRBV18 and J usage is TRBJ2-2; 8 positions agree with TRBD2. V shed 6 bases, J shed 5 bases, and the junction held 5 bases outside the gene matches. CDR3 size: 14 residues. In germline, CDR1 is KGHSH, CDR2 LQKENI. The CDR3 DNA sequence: TGTGCCAGCTCGGAGACGGGGGGGACCGGGGAGCTGTTTTTT. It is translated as CASSETGGTGELFF.

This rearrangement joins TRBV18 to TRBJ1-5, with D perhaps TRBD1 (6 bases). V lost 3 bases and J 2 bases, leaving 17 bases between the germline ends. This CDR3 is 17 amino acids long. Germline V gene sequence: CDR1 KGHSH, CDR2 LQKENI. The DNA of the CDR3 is TGTGCCAGCTCACCGACGACAGGAAAGGCAGGCAATCAGCCCCAGCATTTT. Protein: CASSPTTGKAGNQPQHF.